The 14 T cell receptor beta chains below all came from one sample that was sequenced in a study of CD8+CD57+ T cells in acquired aplastic anemia. For sequencing, patients were chosen who had shown expansion of CD8+CD57+ cells by flow cytometry. CDR3 and TCR beta VDJ profiling relied on a genomic DNA template. TCRdb itself ran the reads through MiXCR, one entry per CDR3 protein. The sample consists of approximately 250,000 distinct CDR3 sequences, approximately 82% of them appearing once. Sequencing used sorted CD4+, CD8+, or CD8+CD57+ T cells (not recorded which) from PBMCs. Receptors were obtained from a human donor with aplastic anemia.

The rearrangement links TRBV7-7 to TRBJ1-1, with D uncertain. Trimming removed 2 bases at V and 0 bases at J, with 4 bases between. The CDR3 runs to 13 residues. The germline V gene encodes CDR1 SSHAT and CDR2 FNYEAQ (reference sequence). CDR3 sequence (DNA): TGTGCCAGCAGCTTATCGGTGAACACTGAAGCTTTCTTT. Translated: CASSLSVNTEAFF. The full variable domain, rest sourced from reference TRBV7-7 and TRBJ1-1, is GAGVSQSPRYKVTKRGQDVTLRCDPISSHATLYWYQQALGQGPEFLTYFNYEAQPDKSGLPSDRFSAERPEGSISTLTIQRTEQRDSAMYRCASSLSVNTEAFFGQGTRLTVV.

V usage is TRBV9 and J usage is TRBJ1-4; D unresolved. V was cut by 3 bases and J by 0 bases, with 6 bases left in between. Germline CDR1 is SGDLS and CDR2 is YYNGEE. The CDR3 is made up of 14 amino acids. As DNA, the CDR3 is TGTGCCAGCAGCGAACACACAACTAATGAAAAACTGTTTTTT. Translated, it gives CASSEHTTNEKLFF.

On this clonotype: No conserved phenylalanine or tryptophan is present at the end of the CDR3, so a read error is the likely explanation. The limits of the CDR3 on the DNA are not certain, so only TCRdb's listed CDR3 is given. The chain couples TRBV7-9 to TRBJ1-2. The germline gives CDR1 SEHNR, CDR2 FQNEAQ (reference sequence). The CDR3 spans 13 residues, counting both ends. CDR3 sequence: CASSLEGRDGYNV.

This clonotype was seen once. In this CDR3 the conserved last residue, phenylalanine or tryptophan, is missing, so a read error is likely. The limits of the CDR3 on the DNA are not certain, so only TCRdb's listed CDR3 is given. The chain couples TRBV9 to TRBJ2-3; whether TRBD2, the table's D call, matches the DNA was not checked. 13 amino acids form the CDR3, both terminal residues included. From germline, CDR1 is SGDLS and CDR2 YYNGEE. CDR3 loop: CASGEAGTVTHFV.

This rearrangement joins TRBV7-2 to TRBJ2-7, with a weak D call TRBD2 (7 bases). Germline assignment: CDR1 SGHTA and CDR2 FQGNSA. CDR3 length: 14 residues. CDR3 DNA: TGTGCCAGCAGCTTAGGGGGGGGGGCCGGGGAGCGGTACGTC. It codes for CASSLGGGAGERYV.

In its sample, this clonotype was seen once. Lacking the conserved final phenylalanine or tryptophan, this CDR3 likely reflects a read error. No DNA is shown, since the ends of the CDR3 on it are uncertain; the CDR3 is the one TCRdb lists. The J gene is TRBJ2-7, the V gene TRBV7-8; TRBD1 is the table's D call and was not checked against the DNA. Germline CDR1 SGHVS, CDR2 FQNEAQ. The CDR3 contains 13 residues when both ends are counted. The CDR3 loop is CASSLAEWDPGEL.

This clonotype was seen once. The chain uses TRBV5-1 and TRBJ2-3; unclear D gene. V was shortened by 0 bases and J by 5 bases, with 13 bases between the two germline ends. This CDR3 is 15 amino acids long. Per germline, CDR1 SGHRS and CDR2 YFSETQ. This CDR3 is CASSLGTGALDTQYF. CDR3 sequence (DNA): TGCGCCAGCAGCTTGGGGACCGGAGCCTTAGATACGCAGTATTTT.

The rearrangement links TRBV29-1 to TRBJ1-1, with D possibly being TRBD1 (5 bases). Trimming removed 6 bases at V and 6 bases at J, with 11 bases between. The CDR3 has 11 residues. CDR1 is SQVTM and CDR2 is ANQGSEA in the germline V gene. CDR3 protein: CSVLRGPEAFF. The DNA for the CDR3 is TGCAGCGTCCTCCGGGGCCCTGAAGCTTTCTTT.

The chain is built from TRBV11-3 and TRBJ1-2, with 9 bases lining up with TRBD1. This CDR3 contains 15 residues. Trimming took 0 bases from V and 7 from J; bases not matched to a gene: 6. The germline V gene encodes CDR1 SGHNT and CDR2 YENEEA. As DNA, the CDR3 is TGTGCCAGCAGCTTAGATCTGACAGGGGGGGTTGGCTACACCTTC. It translates to CASSLDLTGGVGYTF.

This chain connects TRBV7-9 to TRBJ2-1; 7 nucleotides agree with TRBD2. CDR3 size: 16 residues. V shed 5 bases, J shed 8 bases, and the junction held 15 bases outside the gene matches. Germline CDR1 reads SEHNR; CDR2 reads FQNEAQ (reference sequence). Here the CDR3 reads CASSPGSGDHQDEQFF. CDR3 sequence (DNA): TGTGCCAGCAGCCCCGGGAGCGGGGACCATCAGGATGAGCAGTTCTTC. Together with reference TRBV7-9 and TRBJ2-1, the CDR3 gives the full variable domain: DTGVSQNPRHKITKRGQNVTFRCDPISEHNRLYWYRQTLGQGPEFLTYFQNEAQLEKSRLLSDRFSAERPKGSFSTLEIQRTEQGDSAMYLCASSPGSGDHQDEQFFGPGTRLTVL.

A note on this clonotype: One junction end disagrees with the germline gene, perhaps due to a read error. The chain is built from TRBV7-2 and TRBJ1-2; D remains ambiguous. Germline V CDR1 and CDR2: SGHTA, FQGNSA. The CDR3 loop spans 16 amino acids. The CDR3 reads CASSLARGPDTQYYAF. CDR3 coding DNA: TGTGCCAGCAGCTTAGCGAGAGGTCCCGATACGCAGTATTACGCCTTC.

V is TRBV7-3 and J is TRBJ2-5; perhaps TRBD2 as D (6 bases). Trimming took off 6 bases at V and 7 bases at J, with 12 bases between the two ends. The CDR3 consists of 12 residues. Germline V gene data show CDR1 as SGHTA and CDR2 as FQGTGA. The CDR3 spells CASSAARGTQYF. The DNA for the CDR3 is TGTGCCAGCAGTGCGGCGCGGGGGACCCAGTACTTC.

J is TRBJ1-5 and V is TRBV19; D perhaps matches TRBD1 (5 bases). Germline-derived CDR1 and CDR2 are LNHDA and SQIVND (reference sequence). The CDR3 spans 12 residues. Trimming left V 3 bases short and J 9 bases short, with 9 bases between. CDR3 DNA: TGTGCCAGTAGTATCGGGGGACCGCCCCAGCATTTT. Protein product: CASSIGGPPQHF.

The chain is built from TRBV7-8 and TRBJ2-1, with a weak D call TRBD1 (5 bases). The length of the CDR3 is 15 residues. Looked up from germline, CDR1 is SGHVS and CDR2 is FQNEAQ. V shed 1 base and J shed 9 bases, with 16 bases lying between them. CDR3 sequence reads: CASSLGGPPYTEQFF. The CDR3 DNA sequence: TGTGCCAGCAGCTTAGGGGGCCCACCGTATACTGAGCAGTTCTTC.